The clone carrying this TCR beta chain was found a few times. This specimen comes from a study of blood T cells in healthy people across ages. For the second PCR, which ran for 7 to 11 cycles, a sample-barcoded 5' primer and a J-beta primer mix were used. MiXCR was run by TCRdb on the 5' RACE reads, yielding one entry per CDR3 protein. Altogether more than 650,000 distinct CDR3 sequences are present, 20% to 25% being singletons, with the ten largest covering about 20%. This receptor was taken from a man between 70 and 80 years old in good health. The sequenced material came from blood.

The CDR3 reads CASTADGETDTQYF. The CDR3 DNA reads as TGTGCCAGCACCGCTGACGGGGAAACAGATACGCAGTATTTT. The chain is built from TRBV12-3 or TRBV12-4 and TRBJ2-3; weak D call: TRBD2 (5 bases). Trimming took 7 bases from V and 3 from J, leaving 14 bases between them. The CDR3 length is 14 residues.